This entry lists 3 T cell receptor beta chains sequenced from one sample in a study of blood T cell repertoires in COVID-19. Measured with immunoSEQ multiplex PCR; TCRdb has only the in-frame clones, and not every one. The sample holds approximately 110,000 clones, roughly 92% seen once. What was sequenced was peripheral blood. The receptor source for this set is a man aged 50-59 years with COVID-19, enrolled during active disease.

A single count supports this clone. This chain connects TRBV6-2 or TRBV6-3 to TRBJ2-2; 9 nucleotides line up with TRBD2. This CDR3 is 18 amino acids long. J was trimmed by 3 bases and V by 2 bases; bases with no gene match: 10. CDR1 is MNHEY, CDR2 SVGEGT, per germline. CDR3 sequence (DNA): TGTGCCAGCAGTTACAGGCGGATAGCGGGAGTAGACACCGGGGAGCTGTTTTTT. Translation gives CASSYRRIAGVDTGELFF.

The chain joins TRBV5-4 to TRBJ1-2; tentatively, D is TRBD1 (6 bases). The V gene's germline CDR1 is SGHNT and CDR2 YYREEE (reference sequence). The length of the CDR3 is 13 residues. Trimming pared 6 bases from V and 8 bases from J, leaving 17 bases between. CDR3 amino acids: CASTLPPGAGYTF. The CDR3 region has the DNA TGTGCCAGCACCCTGCCCCCAGGGGCGGGCTACACCTTC.

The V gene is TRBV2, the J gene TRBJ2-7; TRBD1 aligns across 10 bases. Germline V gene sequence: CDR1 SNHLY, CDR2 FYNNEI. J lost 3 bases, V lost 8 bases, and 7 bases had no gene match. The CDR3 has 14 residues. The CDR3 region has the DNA TGTGCCAGCCAAGGACAGGGGGGGTTCTACGAGCAGTACGTC. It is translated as CASQGQGGFYEQYV.